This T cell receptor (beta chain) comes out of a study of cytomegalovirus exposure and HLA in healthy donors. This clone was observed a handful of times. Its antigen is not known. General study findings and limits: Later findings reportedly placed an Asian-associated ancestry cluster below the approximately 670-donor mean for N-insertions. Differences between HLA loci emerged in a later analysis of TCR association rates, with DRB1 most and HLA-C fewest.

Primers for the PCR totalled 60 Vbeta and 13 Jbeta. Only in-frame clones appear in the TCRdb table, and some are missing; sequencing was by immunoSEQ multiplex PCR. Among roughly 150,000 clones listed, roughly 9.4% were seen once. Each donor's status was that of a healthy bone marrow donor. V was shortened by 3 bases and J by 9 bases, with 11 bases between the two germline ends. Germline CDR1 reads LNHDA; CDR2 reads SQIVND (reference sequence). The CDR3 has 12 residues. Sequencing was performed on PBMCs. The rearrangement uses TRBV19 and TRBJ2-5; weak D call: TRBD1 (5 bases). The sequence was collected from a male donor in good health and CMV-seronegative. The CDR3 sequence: CASSIPTGAQYF. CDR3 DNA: TGTGCCAGTAGTATCCCAACAGGTGCCCAGTACTTC.